This TCR beta chain appears in the sequencing data of a study of metastatic and nonmetastatic thyroid tumors. TCRdb called clones again from the PCR reads with MiXCR. The sample contains 50,000 to 70,000 clones, about 4% of which appear only once. In germline, CDR1 is MNHNS, CDR2 SASEGT. This CDR3 is built from 14 residues. The trim removed 6 bases at V and 3 bases at J, leaving 2 bases unmatched. Each patient went into thyroid surgery without having received any treatment. The chain links TRBV6-1 to TRBJ2-2, with 9 positions matching TRBD1. The specimen sequenced was blood. The TCR comes from a female donor with papillary thyroid cancer or a benign thyroid nodule (not recorded which). Some clones in this sample may be carry-over from other donors' samples. The DNA of the CDR3 is TGTGCCAGCAGACAGGGGGCGGACACCGGGGAGCTGTTTTTT. It translates to CASRQGADTGELFF.